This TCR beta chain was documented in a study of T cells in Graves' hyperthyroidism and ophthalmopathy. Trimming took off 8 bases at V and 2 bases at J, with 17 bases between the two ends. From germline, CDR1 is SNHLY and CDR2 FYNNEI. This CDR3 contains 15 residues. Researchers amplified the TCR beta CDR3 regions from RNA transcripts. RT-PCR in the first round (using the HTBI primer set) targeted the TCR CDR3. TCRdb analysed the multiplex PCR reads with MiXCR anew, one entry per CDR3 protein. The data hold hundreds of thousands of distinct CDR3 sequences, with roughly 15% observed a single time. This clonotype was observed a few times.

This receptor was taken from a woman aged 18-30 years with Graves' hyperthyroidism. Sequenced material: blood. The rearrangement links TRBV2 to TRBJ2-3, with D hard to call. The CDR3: CASSGKSPTTDTQYF. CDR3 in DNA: TGTGCCAGCTCTGGAAAGTCCCCGACCACAGATACGCAGTATTTT.